This TCR beta chain derives from a study of T cell responses to AZD1222 COVID-19 vaccine. Profiling relied on immunoSEQ multiplex PCR, and the TCRdb table lists in-frame clones only, not all of them. Of 95,000 to 150,000 clones listed, approximately 84% are singletons. This clone showed up just a few times. Antigen: not known. Findings of the study overall: Reportedly, nearly half the spike-specific TCRs target unmutated variant regions. White British donors predominated, females outnumbered males, and clonal diversity was possibly underestimated. There were repertoire samples only from the period after the peak T cell response. Only five or six people who got AZD1222 tested seropositive at baseline.

The CDR3 spans 15 residues. The germline CDR1 and CDR2 sequences are SGDLS and YYNGEE. Trimming cost V 3 bases and J 7 bases; bases outside gene matches: 7. The source was peripheral blood, collected on day 0 of AZD1222 vaccination. The rearrangement joins TRBV9 to TRBJ1-6; 7 bases agree with TRBD1. The receptor's source is an adult in good health. The DNA of the CDR3 is TGTGCCAGCAGCGAGACAGGGAACATCAATTCACCCCTCCACTTT. Translating it yields CASSETGNINSPLHF.